The present T cell receptor beta chain was sequenced within a study of blood T cells in healthy people across ages (dated by TCRdb to the mid-2010s). Turning to the overall study: In model experiments, template switching captured about one uniquely barcoded TCR beta cDNA molecule for every two T cells. The study measured age-related changes in TCR beta repertoire diversity using deep sequencing normalized with unique cDNA molecular identifiers. Donors were grouped into four age groups: young (average approximately 16 years), middle-aged (less than 40), aged (around 56) and long-lived (around 80). The study analyzed two additional independent replicas of 1 million unique cDNA reads from the same blood draw for two donors, one aged 18 to 30 and one aged 80 or older.

The paper as a whole reports these results and caveats: The percentage of naive T cells measured by flow cytometry correlated strongly with observed TCR beta diversity. Conclusive comparison of naive and antigen-experienced compartments was prevented by the profiling of bulk unsorted PBMCs. Compared with the aged group, the long-lived group had more naive CD4+ T cells, fewer expanded clones and increased TCR diversity, suggesting age selection. Because the CMV infection status of the donors was unknown, age-related changes in expanded clonotypes may potentially have been confounded. Estimates of total diversity from one million sequenced T cells were regarded as lower bounds and underestimates. Observed TCR beta diversity per million T cells fell roughly linearly with age, and a significant reduction was already apparent by age roughly 40.

With respect to this clonotype: It has no known antigen specificity. One base away there is no much larger clone; base qualities are not given.

The donors were roughly 39 Caucasian individuals from Russia, aged roughly 6 to 100 years, who were systemically healthy. Approximately 9.3 milliliters of peripheral blood were drawn from each donor into EDTA-treated Vacutainer tubes. PBMCs were isolated by Ficoll-Paque density-gradient centrifugation, with at least 6 million obtained per sample. Total RNA, at least 5 micrograms per sample, was extracted from PBMCs with Trizol reagent. Naive CD45RAhigh/CD27high T cell percentages were measured by flow cytometry on a PBMC aliquot from every donor. Relative to germline, V is 0 bases shorter and J is 4 bases shorter, with 18 bases between their ends. Its CDR3 holds 18 amino acids, cysteine through phenylalanine. Only CDR3 DNA remains: 54 bases, in frame from the first base. The germline V gene sets CDR1 to MGHRA and CDR2 to YSYEKL. Libraries came from 5' RACE. The sample was run on an Illumina HiSeq 2500. A second 7 to 11 cycle PCR used a sample-barcoded 5' primer and a J-beta primer mix. Each TCR beta cDNA molecule received a unique molecular identifier from a template-switch 5' adaptor carrying 12 random nucleotides. At least 2.5 million CDR3-containing paired-end reads were obtained from each sample. The Mint cDNA synthesis kit, primed by a TRBC-specific oligonucleotide, was used to synthesize first-strand cDNA from all RNA. After uracil-DNA glycosylase treatment, a first 18-cycle PCR used universal primers M1SS and BC2_uni_R on all cDNA. The source study handled its data this way. For normalization, 1 million high-quality reads were randomly selected from each sample, with every read carrying a distinct molecular identifier. Reads sharing molecular identifiers were discarded rather than binned into consensus sequences. MiTCR, set to a Q25 quality threshold and the strictest error-elimination algorithm, was used for CDR3 identification, clonotype clustering and error correction. A nonparametric unseen species model using Euler transformation provided a lower-bound estimate of total TCR beta diversity. In-frame beta chains were kept once TCRdb had trimmed the public reads at Q25 with fastp and called clones with MiXCR. Under each unique CDR3 protein, matching rows form one entry showing the most common genes and DNA. TCRdb, not the original authors, processed these V and J calls. This sample comprises 540,000 or so distinct CDR3 sequences, less than 25% of them detected only once. 8.5% to 9.5% of the sample is in the top ten clones.

These sequences were also reported in another study, on T cells of mothers and their children. In that second paper, the authors write: Donors were nine systemically healthy Caucasian individuals: three mothers and their six children. cDNA synthesis used all of the extracted RNA, with roughly 1.5 ug of RNA in each 15 ul reaction. In the second PCR, the M1S primer introduced both the sample barcodes and 2-4 random nucleotides. Over 8.5 million TCR beta CDR3 reads were obtained for each mother, and some 3.1 million reads were obtained for each child. TCR recombination output is similarly shaped by thymic selection in related and unrelated pairs, with a minor effect exerted by inherited differences. Normalized repertoire overlap in related mother-child pairs was always slightly higher than in unrelated mother-child pairs, but the difference was never significant. With a sensitivity of 90 to 100 clones per million clonotypes, no persistent microchimeric T cell clones were detected. In the study, deep NGS was used to compare the TCR beta repertoires of mothers and children, and features distinguishing related mother-child pairs from unrelated individuals were sought. Mothers averaged about 40 +/- 4 years of age and children averaged 11 +/- 4 years. After adapter ligation with NEBNext reagents, the libraries were sequenced on Illumina HiSeq 2000 with 100+100 nt paired-end reads. Mother and child libraries were prepared a month apart and sequenced in separate runs to prevent cross-contamination. For each donor, somewhere between about 450,000 and 2,200,000 distinct TCR beta clonotypes were identified. Naive TCR beta clonotypes were estimated from low-frequency clonotypes matched to each donor's FACS-determined naive share, without sorting.

Specimen: blood. The chain joins TRBV4-1 to TRBJ2-2; the D region is possibly TRBD1 or TRBD2, each matching across 5 bases. This clonotype was sampled from a boy between 10 and 17 years old in good health. The DNA sequence reads TGCGCCAGCAGCCAAGAACCTCTCGGGTGGGGGACCACCGGGGAGCTGTTTTTT. It translates to CASSQEPLGWGTTGELFF.